This entry lists 11 T cell receptor beta chains sequenced from one sample in a study of cytomegalovirus exposure and HLA in healthy donors. Primers included in the PCR were 60 Vbeta and 13 Jbeta primers. Libraries were prepared by immunoSEQ multiplex PCR; TCRdb keeps only in-frame clonotypes and omits some of them. The top ten clones hold about 6.5% of a sample with about 60,000 clones, around 82% of them seen once. The sequenced sample consisted of PBMCs. These receptors all stem from a male donor in good health and CMV-seronegative.

The J gene is TRBJ1-2, the V gene TRBV7-3; D might be TRBD1 (5 bases). V lost 0 bases and J lost 8, with 7 bases in between. Looked up from germline, CDR1 is SGHTA and CDR2 is FQGTGA. The CDR3 is made up of 12 amino acids. DNA for the CDR3: TGTGCCAGCAGCTTAACAGGGGAAGGCTACACCTTC. Its translation is CASSLTGEGYTF. The full variable domain, completed using reference TRBV7-3 and TRBJ1-2, is GAGVSQTPSNKVTEKGKYVELRCDPISGHTALYWYRQSLGQGPEFLIYFQGTGAADDSGLPNDRFFAVRPEGSVSTLKIQRTERGDSAVYLCASSLTGEGYTFGSGTRLTVV.

V gene TRBV4-2 combines with J gene TRBJ1-2, with 7 positions matching TRBD1. Germline V lookup: CDR1 LGHNA, CDR2 YNFKEQ. The trim removed 4 bases at V and 0 bases at J, leaving 11 bases unmatched. The CDR3 is 17 amino acids. Here the CDR3 reads CASSRDREIQSNYGYTF. The CDR3 coding sequence is TGTGCCAGCAGCCGAGACAGGGAAATACAATCTAACTATGGCTACACCTTC.

This chain joins TRBV7-8 and TRBJ2-2, with 9 bases identical to TRBD1. Germline V gene sequence: CDR1 SGHVS, CDR2 FQNEAQ. Germline trimming cut 3 bases from V and 1 base from J; bases unmatched to any gene: 3. This CDR3 comprises 16 residues. CDR3 nucleotide sequence: TGTGCCAGCAGCTTTCCGGGACAGGGGAACACCGGGGAGCTGTTTTTT. The encoded protein is CASSFPGQGNTGELFF.

This rearrangement joins TRBV29-1 to TRBJ1-2; 10 bases are a match to TRBD1. Trimming at V came to 6 bases and at J to 0 bases, leaving 4 bases not matched to a gene. Germline lookup yields CDR1 SQVTM and CDR2 ANQGSEA. The CDR3 extends over 14 amino acids. The DNA of the CDR3 is TGCAGCGTCGGGGACAGGGGAGCTAACTATGGCTACACCTTC. It is translated as CSVGDRGANYGYTF.

Regarding this clone: One junction end does not reproduce the germline sequence, and a read error may be involved. The chain carries TRBV19 and TRBJ1-1; 8 nucleotides line up with TRBD1. Germline loops: CDR1 LNHDA, CDR2 SQIVND (reference sequence). The CDR3 has 15 amino acids. CDR3 DNA: TGTGCCAGTAGTAGCAGCGCCACGGACAGGGTTTCGGAAAAATTT. It specifies CASSSSATDRVSEKF.

This clone was seen only once. The rearrangement links TRBV12-5 to TRBJ2-7; 7 bases map to TRBD1. CDR1 and CDR2 (germline): LGHNT, FRNRAP. The CDR3 covers 15 residues. After removal of 0 bases from V and 2 bases from J, the junction contained 4 bases not matched to a gene. CDR3 amino acids: CASGLVGQGAYEQYF. Here the CDR3 DNA reads TGTGCTAGTGGTTTGGTTGGCCAGGGGGCCTACGAGCAGTACTTC. Full variable domain (outside the CDR3, taken from reference TRBV12-5 and TRBJ2-7): DARVTQTPRHKVTEMGQEVTMRCQPILGHNTVFWYRQTMMQGLELLAYFRNRAPLDDSGMPKDRFSAEMPDATLATLKIQPSEPRDSAVYFCASGLVGQGAYEQYFGPGTRLTVT.

This clone occurred once. The chain recombines TRBV7-2 with TRBJ1-2, with 7 bases fitting TRBD1. From germline, CDR1 is SGHTA and CDR2 FQGNSA. Trimming at V came to 5 bases and at J to 9 bases, leaving 9 bases not matched to a gene. This CDR3 contains 13 residues. The CDR3 DNA follows: TGTGCCAGCAGCACCCCCGCAGGGGGTCGCTACACCTTC. Protein sequence: CASSTPAGGRYTF.

The rearrangement joins TRBV7-9 to TRBJ2-6; maybe TRBD2 (7 bases). V was cut by 3 bases and J by 2 bases, with 11 bases left in between. The CDR3 sequence is 16 residues long. CDR1 SEHNR and CDR2 FQNEAQ come from the germline V gene (reference sequence). The CDR3 DNA follows: TGTGCCAGCAGCTTTACAGGGACTACTGGGGCCAACGTCCTGACTTTC. Translating gives CASSFTGTTGANVLTF.

This clone was seen a handful of times. This sequence joins TRBV19 and TRBJ2-7; tentatively, D is TRBD2 (6 bases). The CDR3 contains 14 residues. Germline CDR1 reads LNHDA; CDR2 reads SQIVND (reference sequence). V dropped 5 bases and J dropped 1 base, with 12 bases sitting between them. The CDR3 reads CASSYSGTSYEQYF. CDR3 nucleotides: TGTGCCAGTAGTTACTCCGGGACTTCCTACGAGCAGTACTTC. Full variable domain (outside the CDR3, taken from reference TRBV19 and TRBJ2-7): DGGITQSPKYLFRKEGQNVTLSCEQNLNHDAMYWYRQDPGQGLRLIYYSQIVNDFQKGDIAEGYSVSREKKESFPLTVTSAQKNPTAFYLCASSYSGTSYEQYFGPGTRLTVT.

The V and J genes are TRBV9 and TRBJ2-4; TRBD2 matches at 10 bases. The germline CDR1 and CDR2 sequences are SGDLS and YYNGEE. Trimming at V came to 3 bases and at J to 8 bases, leaving 5 bases not matched to a gene. The CDR3 spans 14 residues. The CDR3 region is CASSAGTSAHIQYF. The CDR3 region has the DNA TGTGCCAGCAGCGCAGGGACTAGCGCCCACATTCAGTACTTC.

J is TRBJ2-6 and V is TRBV7-9; D may be TRBD1 (7 bases). The germline V gene has CDR1 SEHNR and CDR2 FQNEAQ (reference sequence). The CDR3 is 17 amino acids. Trimming took 7 bases from V and 3 from J, leaving 19 bases between them. CDR3 sequence: CASTLGAGQHGANVLTF. CDR3 DNA sequence: TGTGCCAGCACCCTTGGCGCGGGACAGCATGGGGCCAACGTCCTGACTTTC.